Following are 14 T cell receptor beta chains from one sample sequenced in a study of cytomegalovirus exposure and HLA in healthy donors. The PCR had 60 Vbeta and 13 Jbeta primers. Here immunoSEQ multiplex PCR was the method, and the copy in TCRdb shows in-frame clones only, minus some. The sample has under 300,000 clones, under 80% seen once. Sequenced sample: PBMCs. The receptors shown here come from a female donor in good health and CMV-seronegative.

The chain couples TRBV4-2 to TRBJ2-1, with 11 bases identical to TRBD2. The CDR3 loop spans 17 amino acids. CDR1 and CDR2 (germline): LGHNA, YNFKEQ. V lost 0 bases, J lost 7 bases, and 8 bases stayed unmatched. The CDR3 loop reads CASSQDSQLAGVNEQFF. The CDR3 nucleotides read TGTGCCAGCAGCCAAGATAGTCAACTAGCGGGAGTTAATGAGCAGTTCTTC.

The rearrangement joins TRBV5-4 to TRBJ2-1; TRBD1 aligns across 9 bases. Germline V gene sequence: CDR1 SGHNT, CDR2 YYREEE (reference sequence). V lost 6 bases to trimming and J lost 10 bases; unmatched junction nucleotides: 23. This CDR3 comprises 18 residues. The CDR3 coding sequence is TGTGCCAGCACCCACGCGGGACAGGGTATGCCTAACCGAGACGAGCAGTTCTTC. Protein product: CASTHAGQGMPNRDEQFF.

Points on this clone: Other nucleotide sequences in the sample specify the same CDR3. The J gene is TRBJ1-5, the V gene TRBV11-2; 10 nucleotides align to TRBD1. Germline V lookup: CDR1 SGHAT, CDR2 FQNNGV. The CDR3 has 15 amino acids. V trimming: 1 base; J trimming: 6 bases; junction bases outside the gene matches: 3. The CDR3 DNA reads TGTGCCAGCAGCTTAGGGACAGGGGGGGGTCAGCCCCAGCATTTT. Translating it yields CASSLGTGGGQPQHF.

The chain has TRBV28 and TRBJ2-7, with unresolved D. This CDR3 spans 11 amino acids. Trimming removed 5 bases at V and 3 bases at J, with 5 bases between. Per germline, CDR1 MDHEN and CDR2 SYDVKM. Written as DNA, the CDR3 is TGTGCCAGCAGTACAATCTACGAGCAGTACTTC. Its translation is CASSTIYEQYF.

V usage is TRBV10-3 and J usage is TRBJ2-3, with unresolved D. Trimming took 10 bases from V and 2 from J, leaving 13 bases between them. The length of the CDR3 is 13 residues. The germline V gene encodes CDR1 ENHRY and CDR2 SYGVKD. CDR3 sequence (DNA): TGTGCCACCCTGGGCCAGCTCACAGATACGCAGTATTTT. Its protein is CATLGQLTDTQYF.

The chain combines TRBV19 with TRBJ2-3, with TRBD1 as a possible D gene (6 bases). Trimming left V 5 bases short and J 0 bases short, with 12 bases between. Germline CDR1 reads LNHDA; CDR2 reads SQIVND (reference sequence). This CDR3 spans 15 amino acids. This chain's CDR3 is CASSPGTLSTDTQYF. The CDR3 nucleotides are TGTGCCAGTAGTCCCGGGACATTGAGCACAGATACGCAGTATTTT.

V and J are TRBV18 and TRBJ2-3, with TRBD2 matching over 7 bases. The CDR3 runs 15 residues. The J segment lost 2 bases and the V segment lost 4 bases, leaving 6 bases of the junction unmatched. CDR1 KGHSH and CDR2 LQKENI come from the germline V gene. CDR3 bases: TGTGCCAGCTCACAGCGGGACTTGGACACAGATACGCAGTATTTT. It codes for CASSQRDLDTDTQYF. Drawing the rest from reference TRBV18 and TRBJ2-3, the complete variable domain is NAGVMQNPRHLVRRRGQEARLRCSPMKGHSHVYWYRQLPEEGLKFMVYLQKENIIDESGMPKERFSAEFPKEGPSILRIQQVVRGDSAAYFCASSQRDLDTDTQYFGPGTRLTVL.

The rearrangement links TRBV4-2 to TRBJ2-1, with TRBD2 identical over 10 bases. In germline, CDR1 is LGHNA, CDR2 YNFKEQ. The CDR3 runs 17 residues. With V trimmed by 4 bases and J by 8 bases, 14 bases remained unmatched. The CDR3 loop is CASSRAWASGSRDEQFF. The DNA of the CDR3 is TGTGCCAGCAGCCGCGCATGGGCTAGCGGGAGTAGGGATGAGCAGTTCTTC.

The CDR3 loop is CASSADRGASYEQYF. The CDR3 region has the DNA TGTGCCAGCAGTGCGGACAGGGGCGCCTCCTACGAGCAGTACTTC. The chain has TRBV6-1 and TRBJ2-7; 9 bases are shared with TRBD1. This CDR3 comprises 15 residues. J gave up 0 bases and V 4 bases, and 4 bases lay outside the gene matches. The germline gives CDR1 MNHNS, CDR2 SASEGT.

This clone has just a few counts. The J gene is TRBJ1-2, the V gene TRBV6-5, with 8 bases aligning to TRBD1. The CDR3 is made up of 15 amino acids. V shed 7 bases, J shed 4 bases, and the junction held 11 bases outside the gene matches. Germline V gene lookup returns CDR1 MNHEY and CDR2 SVGAGI. CDR3 in DNA: TGTGCCAGCACTCTTCGGACAGGGAATACCTATGGCTACACCTTC. Translating it yields CASTLRTGNTYGYTF.

The V call is TRBV5-1, the J call TRBJ2-1, with 11 bases matching TRBD2. Germline CDR1 reads SGHRS; CDR2 reads YFSETQ. The CDR3 contains 15 residues. The J segment lost 8 bases and the V segment lost 4 bases, leaving 8 bases of the junction unmatched. The CDR3 DNA reads TGCGCCAGCAGCCTACTAGCGGGAGCCTGGGATGAGCAGTTCTTC. Protein product: CASSLLAGAWDEQFF. Looking up the rest from reference TRBV5-1 and TRBJ2-1 gives the full variable domain: KAGVTQTPRYLIKTRGQQVTLSCSPISGHRSVSWYQQTPGQGLQFLFEYFSETQRNKGNFPGRFSGRQFSNSRSEMNVSTLELGDSALYLCASSLLAGAWDEQFFGPGTRLTVL.

This clone was detected only a few times. The rearrangement uses TRBV7-3 and TRBJ1-2; tentative D call: TRBD1 (6 bases). Germline CDR1 and CDR2: SGHTA and FQGTGA. The CDR3 sequence is 13 residues long. V was pared by 1 base and J by 10 bases, with 13 bases between. In DNA form, the CDR3 reads TGTGCCAGCAGCTTAAGGGAACAGGGCCCCTACACCTTC. It is translated as CASSLREQGPYTF.

In its sample, this clone was seen once. The rearrangement joins TRBV28 to TRBJ1-1; weak D call: TRBD1 (6 bases). Germline V gene data show CDR1 as MDHEN and CDR2 as SYDVKM. V lost 6 bases and J lost 0, with 8 bases in between. This CDR3 is built from 13 residues. The CDR3 DNA is TGTGCCAGCAGAGGACAGTTGAACACTGAAGCTTTCTTT. This codes for CASRGQLNTEAFF. The complete variable domain, with remaining parts taken from reference TRBV28 and TRBJ1-1, reads DVKVTQSSRYLVKRTGEKVFLECVQDMDHENMFWYRQDPGLGLRLIYFSYDVKMKEKGDIPEGYSVSREKKERFSLILESASTNQTSMYLCASRGQLNTEAFFGQGTRLTVV.

This chain connects TRBV9 to TRBJ1-3, with unresolved D. Germline loops: CDR1 SGDLS, CDR2 YYNGEE. Trimming shortened V by 0 bases and J by 4 bases, and 8 bases separated the two germline ends. This CDR3 has 14 residues. The CDR3: CASSVAVYGNTIYF. The CDR3 DNA is TGTGCCAGCAGCGTAGCAGTTTACGGAAACACCATATATTTT.